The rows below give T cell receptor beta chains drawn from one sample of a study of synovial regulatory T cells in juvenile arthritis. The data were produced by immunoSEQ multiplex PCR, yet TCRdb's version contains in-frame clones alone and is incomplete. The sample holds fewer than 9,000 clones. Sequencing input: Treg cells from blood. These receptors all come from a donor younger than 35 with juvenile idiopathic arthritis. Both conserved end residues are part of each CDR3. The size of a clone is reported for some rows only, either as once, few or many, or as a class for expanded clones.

CATKDRAYLSYEQYF	-	TRBV6-4	TRBJ2-7	15
CASSTEGGQGRDTQYF	-	TRBV28	TRBJ2-3	16
CASSPPPGQGTEAFF	-	TRBV18	TRBJ1-1	15
CASRDRRSFYRYTF	-	TRBV6-1	TRBJ1-2	14
CAISPGTGGYEQYF	-	TRBV28	TRBJ2-7	14
CASSVVDLDTQYF	-	TRBV9	TRBJ2-3	13
CASSLGSWRDYGYTF	-	TRBV28	TRBJ1-2	15
CATRSGTEAFF	-	TRBV27	TRBJ1-1	11
CASTPTGGMEGYTF	-	TRBV19	TRBJ1-2	14
CASSFQGFYEQYF	-	TRBV5-1	TRBJ2-7	13
CASSAHAGQLNTEAFF	-	TRBV7-2	TRBJ1-1	16
CASSLQGQPAYGYTF	-	TRBV5-6	TRBJ1-2	15
CASSLGLLRNTEAFF	medium-sized	TRBV7-2	TRBJ1-1	15
CASRHQGDTQYF	-	TRBV27	TRBJ2-3	12
CASSLAGEAHYGYTF	-	TRBV5-4	TRBJ1-2	15
CASNRQGGISGYTF	-	TRBV9	TRBJ1-2	14